This is a list of T cell receptor beta chains from one sample in a study of early T cells in non-severe SARS-CoV-2 infection. TCRdb re-called the 5' RACE reads with MiXCR, one entry per CDR3 protein. The table lists about 52,000 distinct CDR3 sequences, 11% of them singletons. The sample comprised whole blood. Receptors were obtained from an adult who was a healthcare worker with PCR-confirmed SARS-CoV-2 infection or an uninfected control (not recorded which). CDR3s include the opening cysteine and the closing phenylalanine or tryptophan. D genes are given only for firm matches. The size of a clone is reported for some rows only, either as once, few or many, or as a class for expanded clones.

clone_size | j_call | v_call | d_call | cdr3_aa | cdr3_nt
. | TRBJ2-2 | TRBV6-6 | TRBD1 | CASSSSQGEGELFF | TGTGCCAGCAGTTCGAGTCAGGGGGAAGGGGAGCTGTTTTTT
many | TRBJ2-5 | TRBV11-2 | TRBD2 | CASSLGSGGSKETQYF | TGTGCCAGCAGCTTAGGGTCGGGAGGGAGCAAAGAGACCCAGTACTTC
few | TRBJ2-1 | TRBV29-1 | . | CSVTVYNEQFF | TGCAGCGTTACAGTTTACAATGAGCAGTTCTTC
many | TRBJ2-1 | TRBV29-1 | . | CSVGLGAYNEQFF | TGCAGCGTTGGACTAGGGGCCTACAATGAGCAGTTCTTC
. | TRBJ1-1 | TRBV5-4 | . | CASSSGGRVNTEAFF | TGTGCCAGCAGCTCCGGTGGGCGGGTGAACACTGAAGCTTTCTTT
few | TRBJ1-6 | TRBV12-3/TRBV12-4 | . | CASRGTGLANSPLHF | TGTGCCAGCAGAGGAACAGGGCTCGCTAATTCACCCCTCCACTTT
many | TRBJ1-1 | TRBV29-1 | . | CSAGTRNTEAFF | TGCAGCGCTGGGACACGGAACACTGAAGCTTTCTTT
. | TRBJ2-1 | TRBV2 | . | CASRMHNEQFF | TGTGCCAGCAGGATGCACAATGAGCAGTTCTTC
. | TRBJ2-7 | TRBV28 | TRBD1 | CASSLPGQGMGEQYF | TGTGCCAGCAGTCTACCGGGACAGGGTATGGGCGAGCAGTACTTC
many | TRBJ2-1 | TRBV2 | TRBD2 | CASSEAGLAGVHEQFF | TGTGCCAGCAGTGAAGCGGGACTAGCGGGAGTACATGAGCAGTTCTTC
few | TRBJ1-5 | TRBV6-2/TRBV6-3 | . | CASSYTWTNQPQHF | TGTGCCAGCAGTTACACCTGGACAAATCAGCCCCAGCATTTT
. | TRBJ1-4 | TRBV12-3/TRBV12-4 | TRBD1 | CASREQGACEKLFF | TGTGCCAGCAGGGAACAGGGGGCGTGTGAAAAACTGTTTTTT
many | TRBJ2-5 | TRBV5-6 | TRBD2 | CASSPRLAGVETQYF | TGTGCCAGCAGCCCGCGGTTAGCGGGAGTAGAGACCCAGTACTTC
many | TRBJ1-4 | TRBV7-2 | . | CASSLAAGSTNEKLFF | TGTGCCAGCAGCTTAGCGGCGGGTTCAACTAATGAAAAACTGTTTTTT
. | TRBJ2-2 | TRBV12-3/TRBV12-4 | . | CASRSDQNTGELFF | TGTGCCAGCAGATCAGACCAGAACACCGGGGAGCTGTTTTTT
many | TRBJ2-2 | TRBV20-1 | TRBD2 | CSAAGLAGAENTGELFF | TGCAGTGCCGCGGGACTAGCGGGGGCGGAGAACACCGGGGAGCTGTTTTTT
. | TRBJ2-1 | TRBV19 | TRBD2 | CASSINSGSGDNEQFF | TGTGCCAGTAGTATCAATAGCGGGAGTGGGGACAATGAGCAGTTCTTC
few | TRBJ2-6 | TRBV11-2 | TRBD1 | CASSPEGGHVSGANVLTF | TGTGCCAGCAGCCCCGAAGGGGGCCATGTCTCTGGGGCCAACGTCCTGACTTTC
. | TRBJ2-3 | TRBV9 | TRBD2 | CASSVAGGRATDTQYF | TGTGCCAGCAGCGTAGCTGGGGGGAGGGCAACAGATACGCAGTATTTT
many | TRBJ1-5 | TRBV18 | TRBD1 | CASSPGGQGNQPQHF | TGTGCCAGCTCACCGGGGGGACAGGGGAATCAGCCCCAGCATTTT
few | TRBJ2-7 | TRBV29-1 | . | CSVEGQGYEQYF | TGCAGCGTTGAAGGTCAGGGGTACGAGCAGTACTTC
. | TRBJ2-7 | TRBV6-2/TRBV6-3 | TRBD2 | CASSLLAGGGEQYF | TGTGCCAGCAGCCTCCTAGCGGGAGGAGGTGAGCAGTACTTC
many | TRBJ2-1 | TRBV29-1 | TRBD2 | CSVETSVNNEQFF | TGCAGCGTTGAAACTAGCGTAAACAATGAGCAGTTCTTC
. | TRBJ2-3 | TRBV19 | . | CASSIGFRGVTDTQYF | TGTGCCAGTAGTATCGGTTTCCGCGGCGTCACAGATACGCAGTATTTT
many | TRBJ2-5 | TRBV7-2 | . | CASSLDPAGSKTQYF | TGTGCCAGCAGCTTAGATCCCGCGGGGTCGAAGACCCAGTACTTC
many | TRBJ2-3 | TRBV10-3 | TRBD2 | CAISSSGSMADTQYF | TGTGCCATATCATCTAGCGGGAGTATGGCTGATACGCAGTATTTT
. | TRBJ2-1 | TRBV20-1 | . | CSAREDGNEQFF | TGCAGTGCTAGGGAGGACGGGAATGAGCAGTTCTTC
. | TRBJ1-1 | TRBV27 | . | CASSLYRDWQRDTEAFF | TGTGCCAGCAGTTTATACAGGGATTGGCAAAGGGACACTGAAGCTTTCTTT
many | TRBJ2-3 | TRBV5-6 | . | CASSFRSGTDTQYF | TGTGCCAGCAGCTTTCGTTCCGGCACAGATACGCAGTATTTT
. | TRBJ2-3 | TRBV2 | TRBD2 | CASRSGTSGGNTDTQYF | TGTGCCAGCAGATCCGGGACTAGCGGGGGGAATACAGATACGCAGTATTTT
. | TRBJ2-7 | TRBV29-1 | . | CSVEDDGTSYEQYF | TGCAGCGTTGAAGACGACGGGACTTCCTACGAGCAGTACTTC
once | TRBJ1-2 | TRBV4-2 | . | CASSQVLVGSNTF | TGTGCCAGCAGCCAGGTTCTCGTTGGGTCTAACACCTTC
few | TRBJ1-2 | TRBV12-3/TRBV12-4 | TRBD1 | CASSLKGAQGGYTF | TGTGCCAGCAGTTTGAAGGGGGCTCAGGGTGGCTACACCTTC
few | TRBJ1-1 | TRBV11-2 | . | CASSGTKGHTEAFF | TGTGCCAGCAGCGGGACTAAGGGCCACACTGAAGCTTTCTTT
few | TRBJ2-3 | TRBV20-1 | TRBD2 | CSASGRGYADTQYF | TGCAGTGCTAGTGGGCGGGGGTACGCAGATACGCAGTATTTT
many | TRBJ1-5 | TRBV24-1 | TRBD1 | CATSDFRDRGNQPQHF | TGTGCCACCAGTGACTTCCGGGACAGGGGTAATCAGCCCCAGCATTTT
many | TRBJ2-2 | TRBV6-2/TRBV6-3 | . | CASSTGFSHTGELFF | TGTGCCAGCAGTACCGGGTTTAGCCACACCGGGGAGCTGTTTTTT
. | TRBJ1-4 | TRBV7-9 | . | CASSLGQAYNEKLFF | TGTGCCAGCAGCTTAGGACAGGCCTATAATGAAAAACTGTTTTTT
many | TRBJ1-1 | TRBV30 | . | CAWSVDWYTEAFF | TGTGCCTGGAGTGTAGACTGGTACACTGAAGCTTTCTTT
few | TRBJ2-2 | TRBV30 | . | CATVGGELFF | TGTGCCACCGTCGGCGGGGAGCTGTTTTTT
. | TRBJ2-3 | TRBV6-6 | . | CASSYPEGAGSTDTQYF | TGTGCCAGCAGTTATCCCGAGGGAGCAGGGAGCACAGATACGCAGTATTTT
. | TRBJ2-3 | TRBV5-1 | TRBD2 | CASSFGGGPTDTQYF | TGCGCCAGCAGCTTTGGGGGAGGGCCTACAGATACGCAGTATTTT
many | TRBJ2-2 | TRBV27 | TRBD2 | CASSSTRTSGIIRELFF | TGTGCCAGCAGTTCGACTAGGACTAGCGGGATCATCAGGGAGCTGTTTTTT
many | TRBJ2-3 | TRBV9 | . | CASSATGTNPTDTQYF | TGTGCCAGCAGCGCTACCGGGACAAACCCAACAGATACGCAGTATTTT
. | TRBJ2-2 | TRBV10-1 | . | CASTFFTGELFF | TGCGCCAGCACTTTTTTCACCGGGGAGCTGTTTTTT
many | TRBJ1-2 | TRBV12-3/TRBV12-4 | . | CASSLGGNYGYTF | TGTGCCAGCAGTTTGGGGGGAAACTATGGCTACACCTTC
few | TRBJ1-1 | TRBV2 | . | CASRPGTHTEAFF | TGTGCCAGCAGGCCCGGGACCCACACTGAAGCTTTCTTT
few | TRBJ2-7 | TRBV11-2 | TRBD2 | CASSLRPTSGYEQYF | TGTGCCAGCAGCTTGCGGCCGACTAGCGGGTACGAGCAGTACTTC
many | TRBJ2-2 | TRBV14 | TRBD2 | CASGSGGNTGELFF | TGTGCCAGCGGAAGCGGGGGAAACACCGGGGAGCTGTTTTTT
. | TRBJ2-2 | TRBV5-5 | . | CASSFVLTGELFF | TGTGCCAGCAGCTTCGTCCTCACCGGGGAGCTGTTTTTT
. | TRBJ2-2 | TRBV12-3/TRBV12-4 | TRBD2 | CASRRAGTGELFF | TGTGCCAGCAGAAGAGCGGGGACCGGGGAGCTGTTTTTT
many | TRBJ2-2 | TRBV5-4 | . | CASSLRDGNTGELFF | TGTGCCAGCAGCCTCCGGGACGGGAACACCGGGGAGCTGTTTTTT
few | TRBJ2-7 | TRBV16 | TRBD2 | CASSQSGTSHEQYF | TGTGCCAGCAGCCAATCCGGGACTAGCCACGAGCAGTACTTC
many | TRBJ2-1 | TRBV27 | TRBD2 | CASSTSGRSLQSNEQFF | TGTGCCAGCAGCACTAGCGGGAGATCTCTACAGAGCAATGAGCAGTTCTTC